The following is a T cell receptor beta chain sequence with its context. Its antigen is still unknown. This entry belongs to a study of siplizumab effects on memory and regulatory T cells. Assay: immunoSEQ multiplex PCR; the TCRdb copy retains only in-frame clones and omits some. The sample consists of 65,000 to 90,000 clones, roughly 93% of them appearing once. Trimming stripped 3 bases from V and 3 bases from J, with 12 bases between. This CDR3 spans 14 amino acids. Per the germline V gene, CDR1 is LNHDA and CDR2 is SQIVND (reference sequence). General observations from the study: Few alloreactive clones mapped to unstimulated subsets. Many proliferating CD4+ or CD8+ clones remained unclassified. Roughly 75-96% of them could not be assigned either a naive or a memory phenotype.

The chain joins TRBV19 to TRBJ2-7; no clear D gene. The sequenced sample consisted of CD8+ T cells sorted from blood. The clonotype was recovered from a human donor in good health. CDR3 sequence: CASSIAGPGYEQYF. The DNA for the CDR3 is TGTGCCAGTAGTATCGCTGGACCAGGCTACGAGCAGTACTTC.